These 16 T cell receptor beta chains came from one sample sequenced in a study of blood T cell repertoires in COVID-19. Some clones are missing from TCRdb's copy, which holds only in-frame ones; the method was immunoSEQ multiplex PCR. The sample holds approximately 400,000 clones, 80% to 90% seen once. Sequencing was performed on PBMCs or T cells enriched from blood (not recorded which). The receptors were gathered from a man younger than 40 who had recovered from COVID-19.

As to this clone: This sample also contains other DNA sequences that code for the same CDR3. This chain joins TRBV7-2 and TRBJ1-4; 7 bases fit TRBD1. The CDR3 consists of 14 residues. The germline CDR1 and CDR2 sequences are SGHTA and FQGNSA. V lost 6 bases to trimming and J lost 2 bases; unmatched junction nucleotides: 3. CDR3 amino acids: CASSLGGTNEKLFF. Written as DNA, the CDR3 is TGTGCCAGCAGTCTAGGGGGCACTAATGAAAAACTGTTTTTT.

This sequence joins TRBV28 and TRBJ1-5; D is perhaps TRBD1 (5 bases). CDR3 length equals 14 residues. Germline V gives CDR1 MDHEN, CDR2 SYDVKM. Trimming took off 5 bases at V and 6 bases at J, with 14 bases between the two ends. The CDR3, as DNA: TGTGCCAGCAGTGCGCCGGGGGTGAGTCAGCCCCAGCATTTT. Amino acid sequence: CASSAPGVSQPQHF.

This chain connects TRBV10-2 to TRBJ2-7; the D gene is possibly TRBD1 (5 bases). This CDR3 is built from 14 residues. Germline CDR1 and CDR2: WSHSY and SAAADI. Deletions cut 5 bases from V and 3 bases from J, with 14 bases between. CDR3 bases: TGCGCCAGCAGTAACAGGTGGGGTAGCTACGAGCAGTACTTC. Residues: CASSNRWGSYEQYF.

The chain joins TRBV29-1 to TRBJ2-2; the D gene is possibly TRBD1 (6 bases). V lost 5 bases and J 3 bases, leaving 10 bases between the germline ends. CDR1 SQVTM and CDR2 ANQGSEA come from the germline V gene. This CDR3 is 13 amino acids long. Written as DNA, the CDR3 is TGCAGCGTTACAGGGCTATACACCGGGGAGCTGTTTTTT. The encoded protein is CSVTGLYTGELFF.

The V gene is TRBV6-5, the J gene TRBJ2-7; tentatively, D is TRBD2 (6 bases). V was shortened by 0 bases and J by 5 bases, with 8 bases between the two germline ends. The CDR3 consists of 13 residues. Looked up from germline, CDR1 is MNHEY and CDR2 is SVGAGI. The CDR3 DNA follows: TGTGCCAGCAGTTACTCAGGAGGGCACGAGCAGTACTTC. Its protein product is CASSYSGGHEQYF.

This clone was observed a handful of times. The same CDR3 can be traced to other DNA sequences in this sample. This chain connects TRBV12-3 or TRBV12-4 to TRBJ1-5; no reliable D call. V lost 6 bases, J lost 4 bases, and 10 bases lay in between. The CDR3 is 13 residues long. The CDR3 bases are TGTGCCAGCAGCCTTACAGAGAATCAGCCCCAGCATTTT. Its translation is CASSLTENQPQHF.

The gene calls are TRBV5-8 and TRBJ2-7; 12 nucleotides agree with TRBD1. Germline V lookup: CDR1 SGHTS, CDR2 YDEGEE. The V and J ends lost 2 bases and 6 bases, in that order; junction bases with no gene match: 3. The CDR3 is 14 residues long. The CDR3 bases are TGTGCCAGCAGCTTCGGGACAGGGGGCACCGAGCAGTACTTC. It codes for CASSFGTGGTEQYF. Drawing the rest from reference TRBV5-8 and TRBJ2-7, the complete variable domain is EAGVTQSPTHLIKTRGQQATLRCSPISGHTSVYWYQQALGLGLQFLLWYDEGEERNRGNFPPRFSGRQFPNYSSELNVNALELEDSALYLCASSFGTGGTEQYFGPGTRLTVT.

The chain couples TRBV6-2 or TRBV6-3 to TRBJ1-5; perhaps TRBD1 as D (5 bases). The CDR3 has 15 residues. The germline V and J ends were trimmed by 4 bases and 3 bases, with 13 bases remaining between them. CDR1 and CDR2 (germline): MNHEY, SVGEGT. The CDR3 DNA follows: TGTGCCAGCAGTTTCCCTACAGGTCACAATCAGCCCCAGCATTTT. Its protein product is CASSFPTGHNQPQHF.

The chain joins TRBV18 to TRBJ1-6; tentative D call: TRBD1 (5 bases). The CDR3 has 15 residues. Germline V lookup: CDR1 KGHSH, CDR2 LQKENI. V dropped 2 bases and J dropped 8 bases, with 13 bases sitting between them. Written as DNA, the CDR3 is TGTGCCAGCTCACCAGTTCCCTTAGGGGATTCACCCCTCCACTTT. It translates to CASSPVPLGDSPLHF.

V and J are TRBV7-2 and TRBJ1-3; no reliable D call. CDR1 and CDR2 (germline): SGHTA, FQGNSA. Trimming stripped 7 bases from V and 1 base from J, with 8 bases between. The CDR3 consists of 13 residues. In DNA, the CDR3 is TGTGCCAGCACCCCCGGGTCTGGAAACACCATATATTTT. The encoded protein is CASTPGSGNTIYF.

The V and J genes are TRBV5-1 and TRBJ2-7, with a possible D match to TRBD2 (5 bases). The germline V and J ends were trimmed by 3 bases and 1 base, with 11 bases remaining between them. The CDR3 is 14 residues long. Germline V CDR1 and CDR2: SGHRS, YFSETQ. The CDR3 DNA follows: TGCGCCAGCAGCTCCGGACCGGGATCCTACGAGCAGTACTTC. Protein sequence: CASSSGPGSYEQYF.

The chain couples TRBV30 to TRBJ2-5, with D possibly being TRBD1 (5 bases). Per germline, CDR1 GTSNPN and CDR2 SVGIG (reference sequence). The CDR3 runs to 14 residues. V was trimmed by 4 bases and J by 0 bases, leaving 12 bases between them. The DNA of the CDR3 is TGTGCCTGGACAAGGTGGGGCTACCAAGAGACCCAGTACTTC. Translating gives CAWTRWGYQETQYF.

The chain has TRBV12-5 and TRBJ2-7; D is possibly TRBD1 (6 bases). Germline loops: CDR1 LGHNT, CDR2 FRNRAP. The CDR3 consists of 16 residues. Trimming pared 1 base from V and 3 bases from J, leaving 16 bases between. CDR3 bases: TGTGCTAGTGGTTTGGACAGGGTCCTACCCAACTACGAGCAGTACTTC. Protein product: CASGLDRVLPNYEQYF.

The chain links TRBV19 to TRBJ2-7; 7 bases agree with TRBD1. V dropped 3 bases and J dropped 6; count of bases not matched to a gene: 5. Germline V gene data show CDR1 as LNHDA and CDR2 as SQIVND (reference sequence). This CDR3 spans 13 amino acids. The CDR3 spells CASSIATGREQYF. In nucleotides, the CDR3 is TGTGCCAGTAGTATCGCGACAGGGCGCGAGCAGTACTTC.

The CDR3 sequence is CASSRGGNQPQHF. In nucleotides, the CDR3 is TGTGCCTCGAGCAGGGGCGGCAATCAGCCCCAGCATTTT. The gene calls are TRBV30 and TRBJ1-5, with D tentatively TRBD1 (6 bases). V lost 7 bases and J lost 2, with 12 bases in between. CDR1 is GTSNPN and CDR2 is SVGIG in the germline V gene (reference sequence). The CDR3 has 13 amino acids.

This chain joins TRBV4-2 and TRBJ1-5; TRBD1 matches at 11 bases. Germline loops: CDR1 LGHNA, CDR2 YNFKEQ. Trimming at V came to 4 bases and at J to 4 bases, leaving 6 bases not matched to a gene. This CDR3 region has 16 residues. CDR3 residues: CASSLTGTGGNQPQHF. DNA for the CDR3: TGTGCCAGCAGCCTTACCGGGACAGGGGGTAATCAGCCCCAGCATTTT.